These T cell receptor beta chains were read from a single sample in a study of CD8+CD57+ T cells in acquired aplastic anemia. One entry per CDR3 protein, called by TCRdb with MiXCR from the reads. The sample holds under 350,000 distinct CDR3 sequences, roughly 53% seen once. Source material: sorted CD4+, CD8+, or CD8+CD57+ T cells (not recorded which) from PBMCs. The receptors were gathered from a human donor with aplastic anemia. Both conserved end residues are part of each CDR3. A D gene is named only where the DNA matches it firmly. Clone size is given for some rows only: seen once, a few or many times, or a class if the clone is expanded.

J gene,V gene,D gene,clone size,CDR3 protein,CDR3 DNA
TRBJ2-7,TRBV18,TRBD2,.,CASSPTRTSGGDEQYF,TGTGCCAGCTCACCCACAAGGACTAGCGGGGGGGACGAGCAGTACTTC
TRBJ2-3,TRBV19,.,.,CASSIDPPPGQDTQYF,TGTGCCAGTAGTATAGATCCCCCTCCTGGGCAAGATACGCAGTATTTT
TRBJ1-2,TRBV15,.,.,CATGGQFYGYTF,TGTGCCACCGGTGGGCAGTTCTATGGCTACACCTTC
TRBJ1-5,TRBV2,.,few,CASKAGEGQPQHF,TGTGCCAGCAAGGCAGGGGAAGGTCAGCCCCAGCATTTT
TRBJ1-1,TRBV19,.,.,CASSPHKYTEAFF,TGTGCCAGTAGTCCCCATAAGTACACTGAAGCTTTCTTT
TRBJ2-7,TRBV7-7,TRBD1,.,CASSIAGGAYEQYF,TGTGCCAGCAGCATCGCAGGGGGCGCGTACGAGCAGTACTTC
TRBJ1-5,TRBV19,.,.,CASSKETGATWGNQPQHF,TGTGCCAGTAGTAAGGAGACAGGAGCCACGTGGGGCAATCAGCCCCAGCATTTT
TRBJ1-3,TRBV19,.,.,CASSTQGSGNTIYF,TGTGCCAGTAGTACTCAGGGATCTGGAAACACCATATATTTT
TRBJ2-1,TRBV5-1,.,many,CASSLRPSGDNEQFF,TGCGCCAGCAGCTTGCGACCCTCCGGCGACAATGAGCAGTTCTTC
TRBJ1-6,TRBV2,.,.,CASSSTDSKNSPLHF,TGTGCCAGCAGCTCAACCGACAGTAAAAATTCACCCCTCCACTTT
TRBJ1-1,TRBV20-1,.,many,CSAPTSAVLNTEAFF,TGCAGTGCTCCTACCTCAGCCGTACTGAACACTGAAGCTTTCTTT
TRBJ1-2,TRBV10-1,.,.,CASSEGRAYGYTF,TGCGCCAGCAGTGAGGGCAGGGCCTATGGCTACACCTTC
TRBJ2-2,TRBV20-1,TRBD1,.,CSARTGTGELFF,TGCAGTGCTAGGACAGGGACCGGGGAGCTGTTTTTT
TRBJ2-1,TRBV7-3,.,.,CASSLGPTPSNEQFF,TGTGCCAGCAGCTTAGGGCCGACTCCATCCAATGAGCAGTTCTTC
TRBJ2-7,TRBV7-9,TRBD2,.,CASSRGLAGTYEQYF,TGTGCCAGCAGCCGGGGACTAGCGGGAACCTACGAGCAGTACTTC
TRBJ1-1,TRBV5-1,.,.,CASSLGASGTYTEAFF,TGCGCCAGCAGCTTGGGGGCTAGCGGGACCTACACTGAAGCTTTCTTT
TRBJ1-5,TRBV10-3,.,few,CAISEGKRSNQPQHF,TGTGCCATCAGTGAGGGGAAGAGGTCGAATCAGCCCCAGCATTTT
TRBJ2-7,TRBV2,.,once,CASSVGEQYF,TGTGCCAGCAGTGTCGGGGAGCAGTACTTC
TRBJ1-2,TRBV29-1,.,few,CSVADGAWGYGYTF,TGCAGCGTGGCCGACGGGGCCTGGGGCTATGGCTACACCTTC
TRBJ1-4,TRBV2,.,.,CASSERQTTNEKLFF,TGTGCCAGCAGTGAACGGCAAACAACTAATGAAAAACTGTTTTTT
TRBJ2-3,TRBV5-1,.,many,CASSLAGGSVGDTQYF,TGCGCCAGCAGCTTGGCCGGCGGGTCAGTGGGGGATACGCAGTATTTT
TRBJ2-7,TRBV3-1,.,many,CASRDMSYEQYF,TGTGCCAGCAGGGATATGTCCTACGAGCAGTACTTC
TRBJ2-7,TRBV10-3,.,.,CAISESYGTTYEQYF,TGTGCCATCAGTGAGTCGTATGGGACAACCTACGAGCAGTACTTC
TRBJ2-7,TRBV7-9,TRBD1,.,CASSYSIGQGAISEQYF,TGTGCCAGCAGTTACTCGATAGGACAGGGGGCCATCAGCGAGCAGTACTTC
TRBJ1-3,TRBV7-9,TRBD1,.,CASSDGQGTIYF,TGTGCCAGCAGCGACGGACAGGGGACCATATATTTT
TRBJ1-2,TRBV7-2,TRBD1,.,CASSPRTGHGYTF,TGTGCCAGCAGCCCCAGGACAGGGCATGGCTACACCTTC
TRBJ2-5,TRBV5-1,TRBD1,.,CASSPISEGAETLYF,TGTGCCAGCAGCCCCATAAGCGAGGGGGCAGAGACCCTGTACTTC
TRBJ1-2,TRBV15,.,.,CATSREHRLSSGNTF,TGTGCCACCAGCAGAGAGCACAGGCTGAGCTCTGGAAACACCTTC
TRBJ2-1,TRBV24-1,.,few,CATSVTGTGEQFF,TGTGCCACCAGTGTGACCGGAACCGGTGAGCAGTTCTTC